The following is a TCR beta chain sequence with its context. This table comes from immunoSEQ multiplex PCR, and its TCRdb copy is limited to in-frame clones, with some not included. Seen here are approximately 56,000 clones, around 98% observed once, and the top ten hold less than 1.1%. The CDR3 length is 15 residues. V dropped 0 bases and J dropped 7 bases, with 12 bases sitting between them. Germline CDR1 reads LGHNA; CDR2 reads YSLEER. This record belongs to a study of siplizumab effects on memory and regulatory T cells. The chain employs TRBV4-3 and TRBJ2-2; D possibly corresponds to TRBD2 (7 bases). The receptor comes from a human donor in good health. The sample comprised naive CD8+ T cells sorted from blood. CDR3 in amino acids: CASSQDSGGGGELFF. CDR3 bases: TGCGCCAGCAGCCAAGATTCGGGGGGCGGCGGGGAGCTGTTTTTT.